This T cell receptor (beta chain) was profiled in a study of cytomegalovirus exposure and HLA in healthy donors. The donors were members of the approximately 120-subject validation cohort (separate from the 666-subject first cohort). Clones were sequenced by immunoSEQ multiplex PCR, and TCRdb holds only the in-frame ones, with some missing. The sample yields 150,000 to 180,000 clones, 75% to 90% seen once. Study findings and constraints: Through in vitro validation, a few CMV-associated chains were shown to be specific for CMV antigens. Listed as cytomegalovirus-associated were approximately 160 TCR beta chains.

V dropped 7 bases and J dropped 5; count of bases not matched to a gene: 9. This CDR3 is 15 amino acids long. CDR1 and CDR2 (germline): LNHDA, SQIVND (reference sequence). Points on this clone: Its cognate antigen is unknown.

The chain recombines TRBV19 with TRBJ2-7; 12 bases map to TRBD1. This TCR derives from a man aged 18 to 30 in good health and CMV-seropositive. Sequencing was carried out using PBMCs. CDR3 in DNA: TGTGCCAGTACAAGCGGGGACAGGGGGCACGACGAGCAGTACTTC. It encodes CASTSGDRGHDEQYF.